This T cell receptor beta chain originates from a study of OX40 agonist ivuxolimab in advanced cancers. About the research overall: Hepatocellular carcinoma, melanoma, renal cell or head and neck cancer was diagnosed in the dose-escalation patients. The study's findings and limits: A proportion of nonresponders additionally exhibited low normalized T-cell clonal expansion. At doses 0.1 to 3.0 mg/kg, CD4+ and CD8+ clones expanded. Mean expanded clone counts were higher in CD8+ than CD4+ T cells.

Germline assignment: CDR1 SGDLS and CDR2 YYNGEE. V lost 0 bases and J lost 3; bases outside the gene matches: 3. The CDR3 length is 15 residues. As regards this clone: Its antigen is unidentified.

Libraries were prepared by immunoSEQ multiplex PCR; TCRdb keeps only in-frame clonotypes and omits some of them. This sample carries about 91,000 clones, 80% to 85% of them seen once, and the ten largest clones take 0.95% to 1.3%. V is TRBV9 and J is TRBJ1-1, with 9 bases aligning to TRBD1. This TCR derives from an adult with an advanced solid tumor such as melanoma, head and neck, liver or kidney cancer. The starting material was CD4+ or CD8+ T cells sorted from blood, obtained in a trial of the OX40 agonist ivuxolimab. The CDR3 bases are TGTGCCAGCAGCGTAGGGGACAGGGCCCACACTGAAGCTTTCTTT. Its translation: CASSVGDRAHTEAFF.